The 17 T cell receptor beta chains below all came from one sample that was sequenced in a study of OX40 agonist ivuxolimab in advanced cancers. The assay was immunoSEQ multiplex PCR, and TCRdb's table has in-frame clones only and misses some. In the table there are tens of thousands of clones, more than 75% of which are singletons. Source: CD4+ or CD8+ T cells sorted from blood, taken in a trial of the OX40 agonist ivuxolimab. The receptors originated from an adult with an advanced solid tumor such as melanoma, head and neck, liver or kidney cancer.

The chain recombines TRBV6-1 with TRBJ1-2; D is ambiguous. Germline CDR1 and CDR2: MNHNS and SASEGT. Deletions cut 5 bases from V and 10 bases from J, with 11 bases between. This CDR3 contains 11 residues. The CDR3 DNA reads as TGTGCCAGCAGTCTTATCAGAGTCTACACCTTC. Translated: CASSLIRVYTF.

V usage is TRBV19 and J usage is TRBJ2-2; 10 nucleotides agree with TRBD1. The CDR3 is made up of 15 amino acids. V trimming: 5 bases; J trimming: 6 bases; junction bases outside the gene matches: 6. Germline V gene sequence: CDR1 LNHDA, CDR2 SQIVND (reference sequence). For the CDR3, the DNA is TGTGCCAGTAGTCCGACAGGGGGCAATCCCGGGGAGCTGTTTTTT. This translates into CASSPTGGNPGELFF.

The chain has TRBV28 and TRBJ1-4; tentative D call: TRBD1 (6 bases). V lost 11 bases, J lost 7 bases, and 20 bases lay in between. In germline, CDR1 is MDHEN, CDR2 SYDVKM. This CDR3 comprises 14 residues. CDR3 amino acids: CALKPGGASEKLFF. Here the CDR3 DNA reads TGTGCCTTGAAACCCGGGGGCGCAAGTGAAAAACTGTTTTTT.

The rearrangement uses TRBV5-4 and TRBJ1-2; D gene unclear. Germline CDR1 SGHNT, CDR2 YYREEE (reference sequence). Deletions cut 0 bases from V and 6 bases from J, with 9 bases between. The CDR3 is 13 amino acids. The CDR3 DNA sequence: TGTGCCAGCAGCTTGGTTGGGGTGCATGGCTACACCTTC. Its translation is CASSLVGVHGYTF.

This clone was observed a handful of times. The rearrangement links TRBV7-8 to TRBJ1-1; a possible D gene is TRBD1 (6 bases). Germline CDR1 SGHVS, CDR2 FQNEAQ. Trimming shortened V by 7 bases and J by 0 bases, and 12 bases separated the two germline ends. The CDR3 is made up of 14 amino acids. The CDR3 sequence is CASNPGQLNTEAFF. The CDR3 DNA follows: TGTGCCAGCAATCCTGGACAGTTGAACACTGAAGCTTTCTTT.

The chain employs TRBV19 and TRBJ1-5; D gene uncertain. Per the germline V gene, CDR1 is LNHDA and CDR2 is SQIVND (reference sequence). The length of the CDR3 is 15 residues. Deletions cut 6 bases from V and 1 base from J, with 13 bases between. The CDR3 nucleotides are TGTGCCAGTAGAGACCCTTTCGGAAGCAATCAGCCCCAGCATTTT. It yields the protein CASRDPFGSNQPQHF.

The sample holds one count of this clone. The rearrangement links TRBV30 to TRBJ1-2; 12 bases match TRBD1. The CDR3 has 14 amino acids. V lost 3 bases to trimming and J lost 2 bases; unmatched junction nucleotides: 1. From germline, CDR1 is GTSNPN and CDR2 SVGIG (reference sequence). The CDR3 protein is CAWRGTGGNYGYTF. The CDR3 DNA sequence: TGTGCCTGGAGAGGGACAGGGGGCAACTATGGCTACACCTTC.

The chain employs TRBV7-2 and TRBJ2-5; D gene ambiguous. This CDR3 has 13 residues. Germline V gene sequence: CDR1 SGHTA, CDR2 FQGNSA. Trimming pared 5 bases from V and 3 bases from J, leaving 10 bases between. The CDR3 here is CASSQAKEETQYF. CDR3 nucleotides: TGTGCCAGCAGCCAGGCGAAGGAAGAGACCCAGTACTTC.

The rearrangement uses TRBV6-5 and TRBJ2-7; 8 bases map to TRBD2. The CDR3 sequence is 15 residues long. Per the germline V gene, CDR1 is MNHEY and CDR2 is SVGAGI. Trimming cost V 6 bases and J 7 bases; bases outside gene matches: 14. CDR3 protein: CASSARGGLSEEQYF. CDR3 coding DNA: TGTGCCAGCAGCGCCCGGGGGGGCCTTTCGGAAGAGCAGTACTTC.

The J gene is TRBJ2-1, the V gene TRBV6-4; 8 positions agree with TRBD2. The CDR3 is 15 amino acids. CDR1 MRHNA and CDR2 SNTAGT come from the germline V gene. V lost 4 bases and J lost 6; bases outside the gene matches: 8. CDR3 sequence reads: CASSAEDSGGNEQFF. CDR3 nucleotide sequence: TGTGCCAGCAGTGCGGAGGACAGCGGGGGCAATGAGCAGTTCTTC.

The chain couples TRBV21-1 to TRBJ2-5; the table's D gene call, TRBD2, was not cross checked with the DNA. The DNA end favors TRBJ2-7, so the J call may be wrong. TRBV21-1 is a pseudogene. The CDR3 is 14 amino acids. The CDR3 loop is CASNPEAGVYEQYF. CDR3 DNA: TGTGCCAGCAATCCAGAAGCGGGGGTGTACGAGCAGTACTTC.

This clone came up a few times. The rearrangement uses TRBV11-2 and TRBJ2-7, with D maybe TRBD1 (6 bases). Between the trimmed V and J ends, which lost 2 bases and 3 bases, there was a span of 11 bases. Germline CDR1 reads SGHAT; CDR2 reads FQNNGV. This CDR3 is built from 14 residues. This chain's CDR3 is CASSLIDRYYEQYF. The CDR3 region has the DNA TGTGCCAGCAGCTTAATCGACAGGTACTACGAGCAGTACTTC.

This clone was seen a single time. The chain couples TRBV19 to TRBJ2-5; the match to TRBD1 covers 7 bases. The CDR3 sequence is 15 residues long. Germline trimming cut 5 bases from V and 2 bases from J; bases unmatched to any gene: 8. Germline assignment: CDR1 LNHDA and CDR2 SQIVND (reference sequence). CDR3 amino acids: CASSLYRGQQETQYF. CDR3 sequence (DNA): TGTGCCAGTAGTCTCTACAGGGGCCAGCAAGAGACCCAGTACTTC.

The chain uses TRBV19 and TRBJ1-2; possibly TRBD1 for D (5 bases). Germline-derived CDR1 and CDR2 are LNHDA and SQIVND (reference sequence). The CDR3 consists of 19 residues. Trimming removed 7 bases from V and 4 bases from J, with 31 bases in between. The CDR3 nucleotides read TGTGCCAGTACCCGAGCTTTCTTCAGGGTTGGTACACGGGGCTATGGCTACACCTTC. Its protein is CASTRAFFRVGTRGYGYTF.

The rearrangement links TRBV28 to TRBJ1-2, with D perhaps TRBD1 (6 bases). The V end lost 2 bases, the J end lost 7 bases, and 11 bases lay between the germline ends. The V gene's germline CDR1 is MDHEN and CDR2 SYDVKM. The CDR3 has 13 amino acids. CDR3 amino acids: CASSLRAGAGYTF. Here the CDR3 DNA reads TGTGCCAGCAGTTTAAGGGCAGGGGCTGGCTACACCTTC.

The chain employs TRBV5-1 and TRBJ1-4, with unresolved D. The germline V gene encodes CDR1 SGHRS and CDR2 YFSETQ. The CDR3 sequence is 14 residues long. V shed 0 bases and J shed 6 bases, with 9 bases lying between them. Here the CDR3 DNA reads TGCGCCAGCAGCTTGGAAGGGAACTATGAAAAACTGTTTTTT. Its protein product is CASSLEGNYEKLFF. Full variable domain (rest looked up from reference TRBV5-1 and TRBJ1-4): KAGVTQTPRYLIKTRGQQVTLSCSPISGHRSVSWYQQTPGQGLQFLFEYFSETQRNKGNFPGRFSGRQFSNSRSEMNVSTLELGDSALYLCASSLEGNYEKLFFGSGTQLSVL.

The CDR3 loop is CASSLLATDTQYF. CDR3 coding DNA: TGTGCCAGCAGTTTACTAGCGACAGATACGCAGTATTTT. J is TRBJ2-3 and V is TRBV28; a possible D gene is TRBD2 (6 bases). There are 13 residues in the CDR3. Trimming took 2 bases from V and 3 from J, leaving 6 bases between them. Germline values: CDR1 MDHEN, CDR2 SYDVKM.